The entry below gives a single T cell receptor beta chain sequence along with its context. The data originate from a study of shared T cell receptors in the human thymus. TCRdb's copy holds only in-frame clones and misses some; the assay was immunoSEQ multiplex PCR. The data contain hundreds of thousands of clones, roughly 90% of them seen just once; the ten biggest clones take up around 0.0099%. V shed 3 bases, J shed 7 bases, and the junction held 13 bases outside the gene matches. Germline values: CDR1 MNHEY, CDR2 SMNVEV (reference sequence). This CDR3 spans 16 amino acids. These same records also appear under a second study, on human thymus T cells.

Sequencing was carried out using thymocytes. The receptor comes from a boy under three years old with a congenital heart defect. The J gene is TRBJ2-7, the V gene TRBV27; 9 nucleotides align to TRBD2. The CDR3 nucleotides are TGTGCCAGCAGTTTTGGTGGCGGGAGGGCCGAAGGAGAGCAGTACTTC. This codes for CASSFGGGRAEGEQYF.